Given below is one T cell receptor beta chain in context. The antigen remains undetermined. The assay was immunoSEQ multiplex PCR, and TCRdb's table has in-frame clones only and misses some. The sample records approximately 13,000 clones, over 75% being singletons. The data are from a study of OX40 agonist ivuxolimab in advanced cancers. The V segment lost 5 bases and the J segment 4 bases; nucleotides outside the gene matches: 0. CDR1 is SGHTA and CDR2 is FQGTGA in the germline V gene. The CDR3 consists of 12 residues. Study-level findings and limits: The 0.1-3.0 mg/kg partial responders had among the lowest clonal expansion.

This sequence originates from an adult with an advanced solid tumor such as melanoma, head and neck, liver or kidney cancer. Sequencing used CD4+ or CD8+ T cells sorted from blood, obtained in a trial of the OX40 agonist ivuxolimab. The chain recombines TRBV7-3 with TRBJ2-3; 7 nucleotides line up with TRBD1. In DNA, the CDR3 is TGTGCCAGCAGCCAGGGGGCAGATACGCAGTATTTT. It yields the protein CASSQGADTQYF.